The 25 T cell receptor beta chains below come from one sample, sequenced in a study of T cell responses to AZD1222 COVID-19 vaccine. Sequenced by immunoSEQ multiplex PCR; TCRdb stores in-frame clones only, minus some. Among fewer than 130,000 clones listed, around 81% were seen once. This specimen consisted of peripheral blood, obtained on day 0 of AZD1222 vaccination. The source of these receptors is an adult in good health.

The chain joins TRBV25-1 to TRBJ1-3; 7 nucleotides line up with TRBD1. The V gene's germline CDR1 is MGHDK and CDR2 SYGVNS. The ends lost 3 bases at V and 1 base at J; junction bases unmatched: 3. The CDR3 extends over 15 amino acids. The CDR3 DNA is TGTGCCAGCAGTGACGACAGGGCGTCTGGAAACACCATATATTTT. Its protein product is CASSDDRASGNTIYF.

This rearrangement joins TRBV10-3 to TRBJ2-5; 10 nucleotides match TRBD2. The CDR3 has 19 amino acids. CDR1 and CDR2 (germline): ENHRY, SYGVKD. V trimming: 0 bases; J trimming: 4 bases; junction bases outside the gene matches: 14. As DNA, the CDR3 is TGTGCCATCAGTGAGTCCGGTAGCGGGAGGTCAGGCATCGGAGAGACCCAGTACTTC. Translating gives CAISESGSGRSGIGETQYF.

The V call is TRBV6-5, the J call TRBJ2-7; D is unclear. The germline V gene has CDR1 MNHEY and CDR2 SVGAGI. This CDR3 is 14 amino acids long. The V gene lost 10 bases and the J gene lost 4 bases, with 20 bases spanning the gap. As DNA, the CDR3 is TGTGCCACCCGGCGGTCTCCCTCCCTTTACGAGCAGTACTTC. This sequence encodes CATRRSPSLYEQYF.

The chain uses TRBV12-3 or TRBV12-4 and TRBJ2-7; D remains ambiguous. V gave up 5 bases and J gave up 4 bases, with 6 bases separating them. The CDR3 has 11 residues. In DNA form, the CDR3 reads TGTGCCAGCAGTCGAAGGTACGAGCAGTACTTC. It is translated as CASSRRYEQYF.

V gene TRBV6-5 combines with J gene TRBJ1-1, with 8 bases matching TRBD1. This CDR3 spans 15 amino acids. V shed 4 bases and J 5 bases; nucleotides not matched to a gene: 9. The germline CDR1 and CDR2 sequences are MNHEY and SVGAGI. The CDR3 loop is CASSSDWTGKTEAFF. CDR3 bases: TGTGCCAGCAGTTCCGATTGGACAGGGAAGACTGAAGCTTTCTTT.

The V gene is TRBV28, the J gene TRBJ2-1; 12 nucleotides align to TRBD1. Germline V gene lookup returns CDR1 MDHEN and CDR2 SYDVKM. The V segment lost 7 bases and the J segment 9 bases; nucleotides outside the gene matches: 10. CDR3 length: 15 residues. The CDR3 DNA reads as TGTGCCAGCACGAGGGACAGGGGGCGATCGGCTGAGCAGTTCTTC. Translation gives CASTRDRGRSAEQFF.

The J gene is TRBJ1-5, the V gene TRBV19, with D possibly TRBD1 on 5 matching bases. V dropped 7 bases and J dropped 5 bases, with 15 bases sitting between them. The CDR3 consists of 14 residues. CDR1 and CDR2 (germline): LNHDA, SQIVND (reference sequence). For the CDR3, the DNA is TGTGCCAGTAACACCCGGGGGGTTTATCAGCCCCAGCATTTT. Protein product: CASNTRGVYQPQHF.

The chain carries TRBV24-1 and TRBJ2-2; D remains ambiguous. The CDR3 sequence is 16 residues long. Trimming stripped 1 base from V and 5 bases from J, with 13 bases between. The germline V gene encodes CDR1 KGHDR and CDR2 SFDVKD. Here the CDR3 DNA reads TGTGCCACCAGTGATTTCTCACCCCGATTTACCGGGGAGCTGTTTTTT. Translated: CATSDFSPRFTGELFF.

The chain's CDR3 is CSLAGTSGGFNEQFF. The DNA for the CDR3 is TGCTCACTGGCCGGGACTAGCGGGGGTTTCAATGAGCAGTTCTTC. V and J are TRBV21-1 and TRBJ2-1; the table's D call, TRBD2, was not checked against the DNA. TRBV21-1 is noted as a pseudogene. The CDR3 runs 15 residues.

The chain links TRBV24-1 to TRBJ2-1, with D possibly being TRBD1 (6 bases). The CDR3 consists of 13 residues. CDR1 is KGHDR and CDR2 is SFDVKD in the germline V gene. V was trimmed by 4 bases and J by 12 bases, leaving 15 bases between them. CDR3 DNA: TGTGCCACCAGTGACTCAGGGGCCCTCGGGCAGTTCTTC. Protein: CATSDSGALGQFF.

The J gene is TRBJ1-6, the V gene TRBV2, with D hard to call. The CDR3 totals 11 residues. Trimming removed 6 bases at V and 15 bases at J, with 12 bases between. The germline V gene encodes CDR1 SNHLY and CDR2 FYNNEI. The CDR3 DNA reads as TGTGCCAGCAGCTTATTTACTATCCTCCACTTT. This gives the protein CASSLFTILHF.

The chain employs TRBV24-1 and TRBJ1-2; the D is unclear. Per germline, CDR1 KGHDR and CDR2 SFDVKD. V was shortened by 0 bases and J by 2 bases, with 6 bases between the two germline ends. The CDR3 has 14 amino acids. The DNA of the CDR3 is TGTGCCACCAGTGATTTGACGGTAAACTATGGCTACACCTTC. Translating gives CATSDLTVNYGYTF.

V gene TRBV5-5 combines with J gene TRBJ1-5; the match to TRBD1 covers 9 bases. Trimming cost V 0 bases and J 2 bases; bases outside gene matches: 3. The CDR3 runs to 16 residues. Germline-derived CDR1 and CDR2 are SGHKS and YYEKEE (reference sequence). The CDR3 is CASSLVQGAGNQPQHF. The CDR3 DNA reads TGTGCCAGCAGCTTGGTACAGGGGGCGGGCAATCAGCCCCAGCATTTT.

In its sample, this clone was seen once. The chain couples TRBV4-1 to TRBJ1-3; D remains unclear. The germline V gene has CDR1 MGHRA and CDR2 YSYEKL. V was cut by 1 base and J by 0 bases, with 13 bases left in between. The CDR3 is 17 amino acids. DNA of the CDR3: TGCGCCAGCAGCCAAGGGCGGAGGCACTCCTCTGGAAACACCATATATTTT. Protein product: CASSQGRRHSSGNTIYF.

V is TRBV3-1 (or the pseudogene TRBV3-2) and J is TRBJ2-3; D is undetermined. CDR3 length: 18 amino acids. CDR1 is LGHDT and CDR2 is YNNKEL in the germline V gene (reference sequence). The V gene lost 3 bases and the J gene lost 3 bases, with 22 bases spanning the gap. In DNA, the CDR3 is TGTGCCAGCAGCCACATGATGGGCGAGCGAGGAAGAACAGATACGCAGTATTTT. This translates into CASSHMMGERGRTDTQYF.

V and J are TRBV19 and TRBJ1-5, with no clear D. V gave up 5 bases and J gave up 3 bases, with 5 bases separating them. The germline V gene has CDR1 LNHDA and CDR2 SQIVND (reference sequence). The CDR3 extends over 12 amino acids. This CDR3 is CASSLPNQPQHF. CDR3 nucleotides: TGTGCCAGTAGTCTCCCCAATCAGCCCCAGCATTTT.

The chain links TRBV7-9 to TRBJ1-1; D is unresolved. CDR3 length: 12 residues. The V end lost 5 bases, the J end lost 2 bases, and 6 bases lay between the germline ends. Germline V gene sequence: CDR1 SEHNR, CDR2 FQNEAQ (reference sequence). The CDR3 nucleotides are TGTGCCAGCAGCAACTCCAACACTGAAGCTTTCTTT. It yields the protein CASSNSNTEAFF.

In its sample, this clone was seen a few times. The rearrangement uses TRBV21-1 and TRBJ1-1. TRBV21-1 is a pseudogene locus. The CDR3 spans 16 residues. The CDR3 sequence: CASSNIWGTSNPGAFF. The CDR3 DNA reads TGTGCCAGCAGCAATATCTGGGGTACTAGTAACCCGGGAGCTTTCTTT.

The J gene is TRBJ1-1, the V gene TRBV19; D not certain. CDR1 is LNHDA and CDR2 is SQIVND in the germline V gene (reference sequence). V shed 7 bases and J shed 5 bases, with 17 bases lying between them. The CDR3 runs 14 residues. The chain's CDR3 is CASTPAGFRTEAFF. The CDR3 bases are TGTGCCAGTACCCCGGCCGGATTTCGGACTGAAGCTTTCTTT.

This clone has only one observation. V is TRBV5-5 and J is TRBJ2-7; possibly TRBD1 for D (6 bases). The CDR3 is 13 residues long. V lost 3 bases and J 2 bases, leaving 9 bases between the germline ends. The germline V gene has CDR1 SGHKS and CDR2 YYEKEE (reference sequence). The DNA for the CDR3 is TGTGCCAGCAGCTCCAGGGGTCCCTACGAGCAGTACTTC. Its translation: CASSSRGPYEQYF.

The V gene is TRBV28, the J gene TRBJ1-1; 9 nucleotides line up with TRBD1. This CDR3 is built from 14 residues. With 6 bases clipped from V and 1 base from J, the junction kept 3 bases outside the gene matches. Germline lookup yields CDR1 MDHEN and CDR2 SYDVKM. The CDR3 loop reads CASRGQGENTEAFF. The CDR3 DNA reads TGTGCCAGCAGGGGACAGGGAGAGAACACTGAAGCTTTCTTT.

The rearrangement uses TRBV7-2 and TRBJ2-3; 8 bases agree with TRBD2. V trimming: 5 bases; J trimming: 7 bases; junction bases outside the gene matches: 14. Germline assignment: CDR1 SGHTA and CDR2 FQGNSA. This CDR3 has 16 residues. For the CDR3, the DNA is TGTGCCAGCAGCCCCCGGGAGCGGGGGAGGGCACATACGCAGTATTTT. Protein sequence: CASSPRERGRAHTQYF.

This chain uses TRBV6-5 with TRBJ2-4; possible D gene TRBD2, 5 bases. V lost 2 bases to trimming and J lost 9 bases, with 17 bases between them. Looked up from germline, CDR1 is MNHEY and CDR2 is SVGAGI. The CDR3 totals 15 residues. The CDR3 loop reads CASSYTPDSRVIQYF. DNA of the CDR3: TGTGCCAGCAGTTACACACCGGATTCGAGGGTCATTCAGTACTTC.

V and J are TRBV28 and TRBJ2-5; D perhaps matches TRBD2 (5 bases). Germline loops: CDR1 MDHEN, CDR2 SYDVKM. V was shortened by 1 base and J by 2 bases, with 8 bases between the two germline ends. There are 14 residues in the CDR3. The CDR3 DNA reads TGTGCCAGCAGTTTATTGAGGGTTCAAGAGACCCAGTACTTC. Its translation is CASSLLRVQETQYF.

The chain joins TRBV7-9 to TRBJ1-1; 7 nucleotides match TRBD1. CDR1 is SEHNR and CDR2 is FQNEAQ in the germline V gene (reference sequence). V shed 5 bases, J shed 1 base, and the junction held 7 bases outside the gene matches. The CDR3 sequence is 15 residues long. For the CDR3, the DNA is TGTGCCAGCAGCACCCCCCGGGACAGGAACACTGAAGCTTTCTTT. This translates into CASSTPRDRNTEAFF.